This TCR beta chain stems from a study of T cell clusters in autoimmune cytopenias. Notes on the study in general: Compared with active autoimmune hepatitis patients, healthy donors showed approximately 3.3-fold more exclusive TRB clusters. Clustering suggested that physiological T cell clusters were missing in primary autoimmune cytopenia patients. Comparing secondary cytopenia with chronic lymphocytic leukemia showed no cluster-lack signature, apparently masked by lymphoma repertoire. No experiment has yet validated the function of the T cell clusters defined in silico.

A word on this clonotype: Its antigen is not identified.

In germline, CDR1 is SGHVS, CDR2 FNYEAQ. CDR3 length: 16 residues. TRB amplification used approximately 250 ng of peripheral blood genomic DNA. TRB was amplified by touch-down multiplex PCR, primer pools A and B combined. TCRdb reprocessed the multiplex PCR reads and stores each CDR3 protein as one record, lacking DNA. The sample data list 6,500 to 8,500 distinct CDR3 sequences. This sequence was found in a human donor with an autoimmune cytopenia or autoimmune hepatitis (not recorded which). Sequenced sample: peripheral blood. V usage is TRBV7-6 and J usage is TRBJ2-1; TCRdb returns TRBD1, unconfirmable since there is no DNA. CDR3 in amino acids: CASSSTGTGSYNEQFF. The complete variable domain, with remaining parts taken from reference TRBV7-6 and TRBJ2-1, reads GAGVSQSPRYKVTKRGQDVALRCDPISGHVSLYWYRQALGQGPEFLTYFNYEAQQDKSGLPNDRFSAERPEGSISTLTIQRTEQRDSAMYRCASSSTGTGSYNEQFFGPGTRLTVL.